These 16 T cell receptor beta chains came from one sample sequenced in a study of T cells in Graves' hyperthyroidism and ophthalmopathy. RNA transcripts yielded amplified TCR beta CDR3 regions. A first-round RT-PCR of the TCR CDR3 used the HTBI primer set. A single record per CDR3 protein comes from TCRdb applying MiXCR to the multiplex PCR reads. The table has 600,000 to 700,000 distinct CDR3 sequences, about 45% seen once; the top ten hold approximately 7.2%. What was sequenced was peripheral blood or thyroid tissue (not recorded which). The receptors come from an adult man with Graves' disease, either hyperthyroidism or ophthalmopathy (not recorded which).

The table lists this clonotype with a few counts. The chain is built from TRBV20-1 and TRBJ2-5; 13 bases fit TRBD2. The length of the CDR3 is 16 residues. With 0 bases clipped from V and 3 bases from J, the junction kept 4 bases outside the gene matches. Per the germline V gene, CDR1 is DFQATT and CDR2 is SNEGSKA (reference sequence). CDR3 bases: TGCAGTGCTAGAGAATACGGACTAGCGGGGGAAGAGACCCAGTACTTC. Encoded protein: CSAREYGLAGEETQYF.

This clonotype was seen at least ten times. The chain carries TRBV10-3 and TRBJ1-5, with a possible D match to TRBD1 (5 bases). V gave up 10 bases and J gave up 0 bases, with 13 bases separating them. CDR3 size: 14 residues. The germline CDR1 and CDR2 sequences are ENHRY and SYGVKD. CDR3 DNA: TGTGCCACACGGGTTGGGGGTAGCAATCAGCCCCAGCATTTT. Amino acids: CATRVGGSNQPQHF.

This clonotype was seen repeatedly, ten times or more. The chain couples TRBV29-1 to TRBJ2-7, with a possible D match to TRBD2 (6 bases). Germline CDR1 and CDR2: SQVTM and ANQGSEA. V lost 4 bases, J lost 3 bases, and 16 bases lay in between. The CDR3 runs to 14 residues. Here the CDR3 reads CSVGGVPGSYEQYF. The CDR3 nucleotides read TGCAGCGTTGGGGGGGTGCCAGGGAGCTACGAGCAGTACTTC.

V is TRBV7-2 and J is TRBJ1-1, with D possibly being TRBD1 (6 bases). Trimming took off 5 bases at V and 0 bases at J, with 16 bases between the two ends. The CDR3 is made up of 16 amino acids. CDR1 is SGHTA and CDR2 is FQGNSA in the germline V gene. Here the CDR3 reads CASSVSRQDMNTEAFF. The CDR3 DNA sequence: TGTGCCAGCAGCGTTAGCCGACAGGACATGAACACTGAAGCTTTCTTT.

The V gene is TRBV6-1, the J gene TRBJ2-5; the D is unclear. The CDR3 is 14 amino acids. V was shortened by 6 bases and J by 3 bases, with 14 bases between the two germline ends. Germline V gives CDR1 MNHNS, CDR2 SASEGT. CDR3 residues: CASRETGGEETQYF. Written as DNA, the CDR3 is TGTGCCAGCAGAGAGACTGGCGGAGAAGAGACCCAGTACTTC.

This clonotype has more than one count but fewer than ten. The CDR3 loop reads CASSPSGQNYGYTF. The CDR3 coding sequence is TGTGCCAGCAGTCCAAGCGGACAGAACTATGGCTACACCTTC. The chain is built from TRBV27 and TRBJ1-2; a weak D match, TRBD1 (6 bases). V was cut by 5 bases and J by 2 bases, with 12 bases left in between. Germline CDR1 and CDR2: MNHEY and SMNVEV (reference sequence). CDR3 size: 14 residues.

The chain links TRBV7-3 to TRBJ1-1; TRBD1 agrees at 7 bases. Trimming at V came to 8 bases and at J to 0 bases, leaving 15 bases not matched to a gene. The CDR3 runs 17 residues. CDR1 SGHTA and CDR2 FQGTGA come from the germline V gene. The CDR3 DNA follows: TGTGCCAGCTCACCAAGACAGGGTGGAAACATGAACACTGAAGCTTTCTTT. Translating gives CASSPRQGGNMNTEAFF.

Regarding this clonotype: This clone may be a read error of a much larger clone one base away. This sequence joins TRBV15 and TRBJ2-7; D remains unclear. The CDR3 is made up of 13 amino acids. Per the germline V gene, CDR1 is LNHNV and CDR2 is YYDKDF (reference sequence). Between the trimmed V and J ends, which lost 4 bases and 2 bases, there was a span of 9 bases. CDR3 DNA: TGTGCCACCAGCATAAAACATGCCTACGAGCAGTACTTC. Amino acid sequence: CATSIKHAYEQYF.

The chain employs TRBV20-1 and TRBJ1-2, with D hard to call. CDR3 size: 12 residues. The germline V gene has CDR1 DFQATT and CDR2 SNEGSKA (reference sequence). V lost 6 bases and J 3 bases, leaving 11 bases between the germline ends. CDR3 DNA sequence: TGCAGTGCGAGTATAGGCGACTATGGCTACACCTTC. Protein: CSASIGDYGYTF.

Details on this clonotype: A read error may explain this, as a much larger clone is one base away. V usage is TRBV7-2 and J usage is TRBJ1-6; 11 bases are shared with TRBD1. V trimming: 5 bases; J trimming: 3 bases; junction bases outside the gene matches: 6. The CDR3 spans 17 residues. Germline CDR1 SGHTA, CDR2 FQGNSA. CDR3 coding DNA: TGTGCCAGCAGCCACGGACAGGGGGCAAGCTATAATTCACCCCTCCACTTT. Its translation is CASSHGQGASYNSPLHF. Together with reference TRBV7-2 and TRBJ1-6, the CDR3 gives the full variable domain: GAGVSQSPSNKVTEKGKDVELRCDPISGHTALYWYRQSLGQGLEFLIYFQGNSAPDKSGLPSDRFSAERTGGSVSTLTIQRTQQEDSAVYLCASSHGQGASYNSPLHFGNGTRLTVT.

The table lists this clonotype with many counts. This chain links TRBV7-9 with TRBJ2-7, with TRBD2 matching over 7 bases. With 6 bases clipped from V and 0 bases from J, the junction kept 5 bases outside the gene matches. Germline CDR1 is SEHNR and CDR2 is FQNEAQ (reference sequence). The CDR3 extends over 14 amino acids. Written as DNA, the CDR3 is TGTGCCAGCAGGGCCAGCGGGGACTCCTACGAGCAGTACTTC. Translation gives CASRASGDSYEQYF. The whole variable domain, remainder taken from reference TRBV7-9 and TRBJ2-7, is DTGVSQNPRHKITKRGQNVTFRCDPISEHNRLYWYRQTLGQGPEFLTYFQNEAQLEKSRLLSDRFSAERPKGSFSTLEIQRTEQGDSAMYLCASRASGDSYEQYFGPGTRLTVT.

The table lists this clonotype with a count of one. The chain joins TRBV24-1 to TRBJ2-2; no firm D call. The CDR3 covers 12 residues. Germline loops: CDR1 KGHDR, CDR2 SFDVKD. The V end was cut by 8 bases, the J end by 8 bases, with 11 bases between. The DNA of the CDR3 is TGTGCCACCATGGCGGACGGAGGGGAGCTGTTTTTT. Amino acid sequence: CATMADGGELFF.

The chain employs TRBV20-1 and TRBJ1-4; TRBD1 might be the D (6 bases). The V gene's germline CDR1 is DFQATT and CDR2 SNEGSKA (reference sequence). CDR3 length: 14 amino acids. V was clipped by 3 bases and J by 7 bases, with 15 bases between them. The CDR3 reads CSASGGRGGEKLFF. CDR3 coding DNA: TGCAGTGCTAGCGGTGGAAGGGGGGGTGAAAAACTGTTTTTT.

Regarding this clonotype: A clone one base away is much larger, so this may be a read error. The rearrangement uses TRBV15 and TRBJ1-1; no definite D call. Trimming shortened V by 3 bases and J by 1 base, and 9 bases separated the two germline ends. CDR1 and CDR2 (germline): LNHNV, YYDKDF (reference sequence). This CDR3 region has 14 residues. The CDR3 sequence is CATSRVGSNTEAFF. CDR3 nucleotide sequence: TGTGCCACCAGCAGGGTAGGGTCGAACACTGAAGCTTTCTTT.

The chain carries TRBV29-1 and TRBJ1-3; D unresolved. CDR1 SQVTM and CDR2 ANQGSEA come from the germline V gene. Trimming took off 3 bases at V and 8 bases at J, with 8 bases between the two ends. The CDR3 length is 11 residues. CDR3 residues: CSVDWSDTIYF. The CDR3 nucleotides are TGCAGCGTTGATTGGTCGGACACCATATATTTT.

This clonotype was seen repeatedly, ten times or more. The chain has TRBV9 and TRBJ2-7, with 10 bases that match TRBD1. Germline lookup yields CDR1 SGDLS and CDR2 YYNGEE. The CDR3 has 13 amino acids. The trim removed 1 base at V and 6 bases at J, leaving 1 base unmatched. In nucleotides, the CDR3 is TGTGCCAGCAGCGTAAGACAGGGGGCCGAGCAGTACTTC. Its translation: CASSVRQGAEQYF.